This TCR beta chain was found in a study of cytomegalovirus exposure and HLA in healthy donors. Regarding the study as a whole: In a later analysis, parvovirus B19, influenza, CMV and Epstein-Barr virus appeared linked to several top co-occurrence clusters.

Use of 60 Vbeta and 13 Jbeta primers characterized the PCR. Profiled with immunoSEQ multiplex PCR; TCRdb holds only in-frame clones, not every one. The table records approximately 44,000 clones, roughly 87% of them present only once. In the case of this clone: Its antigen remains unidentified.

This clonotype originated in a woman aged 40 to 50 in good health and CMV-seropositive. Sequencing was done on a sample of PBMCs.

The CDR3 DNA is TGTGCCAGCACTCCGGGGACAGCGCAACACTATGGCTACACCTTC. Translated: CASTPGTAQHYGYTF. The V gene is TRBV6-5, the J gene TRBJ1-2, with 7 bases matching TRBD1. The CDR3 is made up of 15 amino acids. Germline CDR1 is MNHEY and CDR2 is SVGAGI. With V trimmed by 7 bases and J by 3 bases, 11 bases remained unmatched.